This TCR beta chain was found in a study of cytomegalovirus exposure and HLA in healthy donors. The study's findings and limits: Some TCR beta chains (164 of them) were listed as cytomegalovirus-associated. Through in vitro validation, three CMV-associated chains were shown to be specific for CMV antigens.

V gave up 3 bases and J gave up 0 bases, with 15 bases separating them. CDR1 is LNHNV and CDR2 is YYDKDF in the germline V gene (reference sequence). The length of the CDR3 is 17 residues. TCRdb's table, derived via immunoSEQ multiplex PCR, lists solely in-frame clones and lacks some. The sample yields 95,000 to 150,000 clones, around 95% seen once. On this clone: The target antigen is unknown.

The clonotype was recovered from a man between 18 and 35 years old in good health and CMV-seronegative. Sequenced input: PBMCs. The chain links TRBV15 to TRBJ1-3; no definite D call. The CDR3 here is CATSRSLPRSSGNTIYF. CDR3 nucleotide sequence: TGTGCCACCAGCAGGTCCTTACCCCGGTCCTCTGGAAACACCATATATTTT.